This TCR beta chain was observed in a study of tumor-infiltrating lymphocytes in oesophageal squamous cell carcinoma. TCRdb called the PCR reads again in MiXCR, with one record for every CDR3 protein. Here the sample spans 9,500 or so distinct CDR3 sequences, roughly 50% being singletons. The V end was cut by 3 bases, the J end by 3 bases, with 9 bases between. Germline V gene sequence: CDR1 MDHEN, CDR2 SYDVKM. The CDR3 runs 13 residues. This TCR was sampled from a female donor with esophageal squamous cell carcinoma. The specimen was esophageal tumor tissue. V usage is TRBV28 and J usage is TRBJ2-7; tentative D call: TRBD2 (6 bases). In DNA, the CDR3 is TGTGCCAGCAGTTTCTTGGGGGGCTACGAGCAGTACTTC. Residues: CASSFLGGYEQYF. The whole variable domain, filled in from reference TRBV28 and TRBJ2-7, reads DVKVTQSSRYLVKRTGEKVFLECVQDMDHENMFWYRQDPGLGLRLIYFSYDVKMKEKGDIPEGYSVSREKKERFSLILESASTNQTSMYLCASSFLGGYEQYFGPGTRLTVT.